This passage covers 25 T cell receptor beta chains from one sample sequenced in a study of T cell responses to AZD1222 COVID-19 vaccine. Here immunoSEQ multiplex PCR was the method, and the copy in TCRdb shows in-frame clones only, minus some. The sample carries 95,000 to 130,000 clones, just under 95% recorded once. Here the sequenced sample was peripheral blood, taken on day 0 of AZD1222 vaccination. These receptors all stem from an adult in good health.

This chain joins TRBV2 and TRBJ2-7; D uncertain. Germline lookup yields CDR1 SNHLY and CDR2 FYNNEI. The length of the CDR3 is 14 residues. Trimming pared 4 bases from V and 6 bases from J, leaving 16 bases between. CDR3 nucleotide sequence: TGTGCCAGCAGTGCGATGCTGGAAGGCGGCGAGCAGTACTTC. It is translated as CASSAMLEGGEQYF. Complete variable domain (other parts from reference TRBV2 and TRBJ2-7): EPEVTQTPSHQVTQMGQEVILRCVPISNHLYFYWYRQILGQKVEFLVSFYNNEISEKSEIFDDQFSVERPDGSNFTLKIRSTKLEDSAMYFCASSAMLEGGEQYFGPGTRLTVT.

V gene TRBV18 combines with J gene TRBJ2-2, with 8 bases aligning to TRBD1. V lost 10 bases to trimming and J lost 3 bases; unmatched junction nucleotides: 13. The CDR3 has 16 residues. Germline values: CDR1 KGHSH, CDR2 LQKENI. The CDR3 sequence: CATNLTDREYTGELFF. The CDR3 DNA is TGTGCCACCAACCTCACGGACAGGGAATACACCGGGGAGCTGTTTTTT.

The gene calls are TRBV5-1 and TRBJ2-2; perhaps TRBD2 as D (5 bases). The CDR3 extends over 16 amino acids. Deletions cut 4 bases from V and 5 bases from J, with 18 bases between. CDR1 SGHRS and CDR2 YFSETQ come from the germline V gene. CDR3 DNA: TGCGCCAGCAGCCGGGAAAGGGCCTCAGAGACCGGGGAGCTGTTTTTT. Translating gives CASSRERASETGELFF.

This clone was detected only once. The CDR3 region is CASSEAGESHEQFF. The DNA for the CDR3 is TGTGCCAGCAGTGAAGCGGGAGAGTCCCATGAGCAGTTCTTC. The chain recombines TRBV6-1 with TRBJ2-1, with D perhaps TRBD2 (5 bases). The V and J ends lost 0 bases and 8 bases respectively, with 11 bases between them. In germline, CDR1 is MNHNS, CDR2 SASEGT. The CDR3 consists of 14 residues.

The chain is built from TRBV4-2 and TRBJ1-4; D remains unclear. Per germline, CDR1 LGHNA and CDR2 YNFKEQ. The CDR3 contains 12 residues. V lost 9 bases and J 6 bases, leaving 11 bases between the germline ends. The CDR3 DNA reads TGTGCCAGTTGTAGGGAGGATGAAAAACTGTTTTTT. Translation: CASCREDEKLFF.

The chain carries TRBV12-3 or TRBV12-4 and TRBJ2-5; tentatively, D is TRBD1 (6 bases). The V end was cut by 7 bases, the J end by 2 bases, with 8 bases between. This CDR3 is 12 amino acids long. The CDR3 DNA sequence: TGTGCCAGCACAGGACAGCAAGAGACCCAGTACTTC. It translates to CASTGQQETQYF.

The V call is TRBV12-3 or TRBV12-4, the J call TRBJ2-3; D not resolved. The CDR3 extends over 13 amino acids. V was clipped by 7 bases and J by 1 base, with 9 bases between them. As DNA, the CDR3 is TGTGCCAGCACTCCCCCCGGCACAGATACGCAGTATTTT. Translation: CASTPPGTDTQYF.

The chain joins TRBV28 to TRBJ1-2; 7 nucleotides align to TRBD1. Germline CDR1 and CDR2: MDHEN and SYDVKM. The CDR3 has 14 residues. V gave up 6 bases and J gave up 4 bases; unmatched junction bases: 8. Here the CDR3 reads CASRSTGLAYGYTF. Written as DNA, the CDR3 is TGTGCCAGCAGGTCGACAGGGCTTGCCTATGGCTACACCTTC.

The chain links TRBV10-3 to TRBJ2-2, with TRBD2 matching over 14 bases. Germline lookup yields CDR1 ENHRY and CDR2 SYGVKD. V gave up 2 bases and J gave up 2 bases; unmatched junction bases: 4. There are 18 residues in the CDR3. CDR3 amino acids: CAISELGLAGGNTGELFF. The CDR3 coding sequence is TGTGCCATCAGTGAGCTTGGACTAGCGGGAGGAAACACCGGGGAGCTGTTTTTT.

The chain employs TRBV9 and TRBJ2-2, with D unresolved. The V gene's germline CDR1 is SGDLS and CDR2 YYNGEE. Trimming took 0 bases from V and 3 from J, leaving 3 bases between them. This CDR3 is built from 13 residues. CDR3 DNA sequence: TGTGCCAGCAGCGTAGTGTACACCGGGGAGCTGTTTTTT. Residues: CASSVVYTGELFF.

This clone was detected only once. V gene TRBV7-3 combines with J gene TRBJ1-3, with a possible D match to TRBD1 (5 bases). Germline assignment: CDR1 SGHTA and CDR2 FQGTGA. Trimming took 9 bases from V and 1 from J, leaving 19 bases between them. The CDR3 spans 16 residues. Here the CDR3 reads CARRTWGRVSGNTIYF. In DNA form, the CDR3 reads TGTGCCAGGAGAACTTGGGGCCGGGTGTCTGGAAACACCATATATTTT.

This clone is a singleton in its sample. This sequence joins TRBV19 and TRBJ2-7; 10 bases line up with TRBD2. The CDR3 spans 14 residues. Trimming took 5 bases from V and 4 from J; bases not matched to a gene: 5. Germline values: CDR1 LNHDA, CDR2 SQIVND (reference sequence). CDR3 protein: CASSVAGGAYEQYF. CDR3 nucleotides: TGTGCCAGTAGTGTAGCGGGAGGAGCTTACGAGCAGTACTTC.

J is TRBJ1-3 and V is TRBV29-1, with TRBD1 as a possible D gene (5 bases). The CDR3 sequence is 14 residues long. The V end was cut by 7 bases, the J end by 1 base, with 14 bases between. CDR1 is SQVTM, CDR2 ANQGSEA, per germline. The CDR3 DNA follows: TGCAGCGGCTCTGGGGGAACTTCTGGAAACACCATATATTTT. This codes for CSGSGGTSGNTIYF.

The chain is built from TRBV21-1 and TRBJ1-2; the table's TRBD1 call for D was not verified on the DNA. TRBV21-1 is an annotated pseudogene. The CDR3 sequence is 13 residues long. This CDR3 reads CASSKVGAVANLF. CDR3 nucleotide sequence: TGTGCCAGCAGCAAAGTGGGGGCGGTGGCTAACCTCTTC.

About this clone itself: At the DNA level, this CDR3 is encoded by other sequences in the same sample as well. CDR3 sequence (DNA): TGTGCCAGCAGCTTGCCGGGGAATCAGCCCCAGCATTTT. Protein product: CASSLPGNQPQHF. This chain links TRBV5-5 with TRBJ1-5; D gene uncertain. Germline CDR1 SGHKS, CDR2 YYEKEE (reference sequence). Trimming cost V 1 base and J 4 bases, with 6 bases left between them. The CDR3 loop spans 13 amino acids.

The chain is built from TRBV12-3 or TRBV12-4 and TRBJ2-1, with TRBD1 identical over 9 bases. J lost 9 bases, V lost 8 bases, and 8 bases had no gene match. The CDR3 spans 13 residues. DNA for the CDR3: TGTGCCAGCTCGGACAGGGGCGATCGTGAGCAGTTCTTC. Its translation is CASSDRGDREQFF.

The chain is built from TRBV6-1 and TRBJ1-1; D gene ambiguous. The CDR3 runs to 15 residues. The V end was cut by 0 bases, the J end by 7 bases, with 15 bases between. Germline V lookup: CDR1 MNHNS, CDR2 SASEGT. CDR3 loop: CASSEARGGFGEAFF. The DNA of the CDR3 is TGTGCCAGCAGTGAAGCGCGAGGAGGGTTCGGTGAAGCTTTCTTT.

DNA of the CDR3: TGTGCCAGCAATGTGCAGGGGGGCACAGATACGCAGTATTTT. It translates to CASNVQGGTDTQYF. This rearrangement joins TRBV27 to TRBJ2-3; TRBD1 matches 7 bases. After removal of 7 bases from V and 1 base from J, the junction contained 5 bases not matched to a gene. Germline CDR1 is MNHEY and CDR2 is SMNVEV (reference sequence). This CDR3 contains 14 residues.

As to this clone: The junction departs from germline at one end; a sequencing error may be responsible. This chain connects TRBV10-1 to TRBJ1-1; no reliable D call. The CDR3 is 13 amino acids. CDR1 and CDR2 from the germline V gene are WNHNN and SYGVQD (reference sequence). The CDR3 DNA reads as TGCGCCAGCAGCTCTCCGCTCCATGGGGTTACTGTCTTT. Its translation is CASSSPLHGVTVF.

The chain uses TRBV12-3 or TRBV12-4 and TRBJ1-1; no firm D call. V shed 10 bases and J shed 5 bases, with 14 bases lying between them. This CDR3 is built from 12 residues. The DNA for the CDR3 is TGTGCCACTGGGTTAATGGGGACTGAAGCTTTCTTT. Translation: CATGLMGTEAFF.

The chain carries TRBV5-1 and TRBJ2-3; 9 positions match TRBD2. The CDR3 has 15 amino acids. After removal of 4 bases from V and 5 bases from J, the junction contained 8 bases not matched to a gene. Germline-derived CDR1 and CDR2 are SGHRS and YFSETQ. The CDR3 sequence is CASSPGTSWGDTQYF. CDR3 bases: TGCGCCAGCAGCCCTGGGACTAGCTGGGGAGATACGCAGTATTTT.

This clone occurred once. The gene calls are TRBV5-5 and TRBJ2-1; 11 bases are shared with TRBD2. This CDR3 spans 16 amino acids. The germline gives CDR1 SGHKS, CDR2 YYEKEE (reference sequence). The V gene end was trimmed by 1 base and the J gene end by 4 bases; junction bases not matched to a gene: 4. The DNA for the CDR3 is TGTGCCAGCAGCTTGACAGGGACTAGCGGTTACAATGAGCAGTTCTTC. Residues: CASSLTGTSGYNEQFF.

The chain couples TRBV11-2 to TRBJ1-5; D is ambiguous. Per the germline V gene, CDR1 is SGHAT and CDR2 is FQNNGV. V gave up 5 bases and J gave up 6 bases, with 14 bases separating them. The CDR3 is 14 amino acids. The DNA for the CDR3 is TGTGCCAGCAGCAACGGACGTGCCGCTCAGCCCCAGCATTTT. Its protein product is CASSNGRAAQPQHF.

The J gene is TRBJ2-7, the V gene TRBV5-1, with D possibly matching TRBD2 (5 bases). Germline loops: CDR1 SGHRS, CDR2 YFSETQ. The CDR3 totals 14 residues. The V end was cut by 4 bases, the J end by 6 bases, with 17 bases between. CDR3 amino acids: CASSQGRALGEQYF. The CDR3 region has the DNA TGCGCCAGCAGCCAAGGGAGAGCCCTTGGCGAGCAGTACTTC.

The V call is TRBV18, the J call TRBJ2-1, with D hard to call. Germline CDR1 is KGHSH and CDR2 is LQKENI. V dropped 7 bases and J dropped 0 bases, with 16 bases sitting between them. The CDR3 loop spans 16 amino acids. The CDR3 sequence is CASFAARRGSYNEQFF. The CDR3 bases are TGTGCCAGCTTCGCGGCACGCAGAGGCTCCTACAATGAGCAGTTCTTC.